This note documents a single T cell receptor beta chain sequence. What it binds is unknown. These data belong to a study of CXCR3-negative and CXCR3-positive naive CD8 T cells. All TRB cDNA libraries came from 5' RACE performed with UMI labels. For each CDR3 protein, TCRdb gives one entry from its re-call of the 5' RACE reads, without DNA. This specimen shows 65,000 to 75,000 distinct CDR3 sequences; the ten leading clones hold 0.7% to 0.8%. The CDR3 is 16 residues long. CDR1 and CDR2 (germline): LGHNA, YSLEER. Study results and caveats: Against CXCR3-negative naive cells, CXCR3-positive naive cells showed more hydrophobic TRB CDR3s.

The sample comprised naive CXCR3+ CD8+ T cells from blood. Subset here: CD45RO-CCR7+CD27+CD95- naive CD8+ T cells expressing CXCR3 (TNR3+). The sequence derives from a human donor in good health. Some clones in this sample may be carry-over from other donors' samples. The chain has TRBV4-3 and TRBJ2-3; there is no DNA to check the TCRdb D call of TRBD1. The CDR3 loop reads CASSQDFGQGTDTQYF.